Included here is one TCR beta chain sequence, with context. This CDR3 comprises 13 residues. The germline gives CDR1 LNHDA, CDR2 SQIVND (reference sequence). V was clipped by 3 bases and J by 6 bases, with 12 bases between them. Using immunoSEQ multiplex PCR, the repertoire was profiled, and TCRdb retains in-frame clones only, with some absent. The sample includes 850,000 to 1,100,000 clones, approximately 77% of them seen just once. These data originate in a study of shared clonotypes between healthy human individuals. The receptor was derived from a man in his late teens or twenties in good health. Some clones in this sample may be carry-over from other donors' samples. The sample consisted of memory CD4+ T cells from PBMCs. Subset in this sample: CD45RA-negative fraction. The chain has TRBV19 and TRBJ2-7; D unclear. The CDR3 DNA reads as TGTGCCAGTAGTATTGCTTGGGAAGGCGAGCAGTACTTC. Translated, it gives CASSIAWEGEQYF.